This TCR beta chain appears in the sequencing data of a study of CD8 T cells in Susac syndrome. J gave up 3 bases and V 2 bases, and 10 bases lay outside the gene matches. From germline, CDR1 is SEHNR and CDR2 FQNEAQ (reference sequence). The CDR3 runs to 16 residues. The authors reverse transcribed about 0.5 to 1 ug RNA with random hexamers. immunoSEQ multiplex PCR amplified TCR beta CDR3 across 54 Vbeta, 13 Jbeta. One entry per CDR3 protein results from TCRdb running MiXCR on the immunoSEQ multiplex PCR reads. This table holds under 550,000 distinct CDR3 sequences, about 85% found once. Source material: CD8+ T cells from PBMCs. This clonotype was obtained from a human donor with multiple sclerosis. V and J are TRBV7-9 and TRBJ2-7, with TRBD1 matching 7 bases. DNA for the CDR3: TGTGCCAGCAGCTTATCAGGGACAGAGTTCCACTACGAGCAGTACTTC. Encoded protein: CASSLSGTEFHYEQYF.